These 25 T cell receptor beta chains were sequenced from one sample in a study of blood T cells in healthy people across ages. With a J-beta primer mix and a sample-barcoded 5' primer, a second PCR ran roughly 7 to 11 cycles. TCRdb used MiXCR to reprocess the 5' RACE reads, holding one entry per CDR3 protein. The data contain around 690,000 distinct CDR3 sequences, approximately 59% of them singletons. The sequencing sample was made of blood. The receptor source for this set is a man aged 60 to 69 in good health.

A note on this clonotype: One end of the junction varies from germline; a read error may be responsible. This sequence joins TRBV9 and TRBJ2-7, with 8 positions matching TRBD2. The CDR3 runs 17 residues. Germline V gene data show CDR1 as SGDLS and CDR2 as YYNGEE. CDR3 protein: CASSTREGGGLSIEQYF. DNA of the CDR3: TGCGCCAGCAGCACTCGGGAGGGGGGAGGCTTGTCGATCGAGCAGTACTTC.

The chain uses TRBV9 and TRBJ2-4; D is undetermined. The J call is in doubt because the DNA end fits TRBJ2-5 better. Germline CDR1 reads SGDLS; CDR2 reads YYNGEE. The CDR3 runs to 16 residues. CDR3 coding DNA: TGTGCCAGCAGCGCTGATTTAGACCCGCGGCGAGGGACCCAGTACTTC. Translation gives CASSADLDPRRGTQYF.

This chain links TRBV5-1 with TRBJ2-5; D gene unclear. The J call may be faulty, since TRBJ2-1 better matches the DNA end. Per the germline V gene, CDR1 is SGHRS and CDR2 is YFSETQ. The CDR3 contains 12 residues. CDR3 DNA sequence: TGCGCCAGCAGCCAGAGCCAAGAGACCCAGTTCTTC. It codes for CASSQSQETQFF.

This chain connects TRBV27 to TRBJ2-1; D ambiguous. V shed 5 bases and J shed 12 bases, with 14 bases lying between them. The CDR3 length is 12 residues. The germline CDR1 and CDR2 sequences are MNHEY and SMNVEV (reference sequence). The CDR3 coding sequence is TGTGCCAGCAGTCGACGGACCCTGTTGCAGTTCTTC. This codes for CASSRRTLLQFF.

V and J are TRBV20-1 and TRBJ2-5; 9 bases align to TRBD1. The junction had 10 bases not matched to a gene; V was cut back by 6 bases and J by 2 bases. Germline V gene data show CDR1 as DFQATT and CDR2 as SNEGSKA (reference sequence). The CDR3 loop spans 15 amino acids. CDR3 sequence reads: CSATGTGSPQETQYF. DNA of the CDR3: TGCAGTGCGACCGGGACAGGGTCGCCTCAAGAGACCCAGTACTTC.

This clonotype was detected only a few times. The V call is TRBV12-3 or TRBV12-4, the J call TRBJ2-5; D is ambiguous. The ends were cut back, 6 bases at V and 2 bases at J, with 13 bases in the middle. The CDR3 is 14 residues long. The CDR3 spells CASSLGLTQETQYF. The CDR3 DNA follows: TGTGCCAGCAGCCTTGGGCTAACACAAGAGACCCAGTACTTC.

This clonotype was seen a few times. The chain recombines TRBV4-2 with TRBJ1-2; possible D gene TRBD1, 6 bases. Trimming removed 3 bases at V and 4 bases at J, with 15 bases between. Germline CDR1 LGHNA, CDR2 YNFKEQ. CDR3 length: 15 residues. The CDR3 nucleotides read TGTGCCAGCAGCCAGGACAGACTGAAAACCTATGGCTACACCTTC. It is translated as CASSQDRLKTYGYTF.

There are many counts of this clonotype. This rearrangement joins TRBV7-2 to TRBJ1-6; D call uncertain. The CDR3 is made up of 15 amino acids. Germline CDR1 reads SGHTA; CDR2 reads FQGNSA. V was pared by 0 bases and J by 0 bases, with 3 bases between. The CDR3 DNA reads TGTGCCAGCAGCTTAGCCAGCTCCTATAATTCACCCCTCCACTTT. It translates to CASSLASSYNSPLHF. The full variable domain, in which reference TRBV7-2 and TRBJ1-6 provide the parts outside the CDR3, is GAGVSQSPSNKVTEKGKDVELRCDPISGHTALYWYRQSLGQGLEFLIYFQGNSAPDKSGLPSDRFSAERTGGSVSTLTIQRTQQEDSAVYLCASSLASSYNSPLHFGNGTRLTVT.

In its sample, this clonotype was seen a few times. The chain links TRBV6-5 to TRBJ2-6, with a tentative D call TRBD1 (6 bases). The V gene's germline CDR1 is MNHEY and CDR2 SVGAGI. The CDR3 extends over 14 amino acids. V was trimmed by 7 bases and J by 0 bases, leaving 7 bases between them. CDR3: CASMGASGANVLTF. The CDR3 DNA reads as TGTGCCAGCATGGGGGCCTCTGGGGCCAACGTCCTGACTTTC.

CDR3 residues: CASRDRNYGYTF. CDR3 sequence (DNA): TGCGCCAGCAGGGACAGAAACTATGGCTACACCTTC. This chain links TRBV10-2 with TRBJ1-2, with a weak D call TRBD1 (6 bases). V was trimmed by 6 bases and J by 2 bases, leaving 7 bases between them. Germline lookup yields CDR1 WSHSY and CDR2 SAAADI. The CDR3 contains 12 residues.

Note on this clonotype: A read error is possible here, since a much larger clone lies one base away. The J gene is TRBJ1-1, the V gene TRBV27; D might be TRBD1 (6 bases). There are 13 residues in the CDR3. From germline, CDR1 is MNHEY and CDR2 SMNVEV (reference sequence). CDR3 DNA sequence: TGTGCCGGCAGTTTACGGGGGGGCAGGGGAGCTTTCTTT. This translates into CAGSLRGGRGAFF.

This clonotype showed up just a few times. This chain connects TRBV7-2 to TRBJ2-1, with TRBD2 matching 8 bases. V shed 5 bases and J 2 bases; nucleotides not matched to a gene: 5. There are 15 residues in the CDR3. Germline CDR1 reads SGHTA; CDR2 reads FQGNSA. In DNA form, the CDR3 reads TGTGCCAGCAGCCCCCGGGGGGGCCCCTACAATGAGCAGTTCTTC. Translation: CASSPRGGPYNEQFF.

This rearrangement joins TRBV7-9 to TRBJ2-3; 8 nucleotides align to TRBD2. The germline gives CDR1 SEHNR, CDR2 FQNEAQ (reference sequence). The CDR3 runs to 16 residues. Losses at the gene ends were 7 bases for V and 0 bases for J; bases not matched to a gene: 9. This CDR3 is CASTRVAGTSTDTQYF. The CDR3, as DNA: TGTGCCAGCACCCGGGTAGCGGGGACTAGCACAGATACGCAGTATTTT. Using reference TRBV7-9 and TRBJ2-3 for the parts outside the CDR3, the full variable domain is DTGVSQNPRHKITKRGQNVTFRCDPISEHNRLYWYRQTLGQGPEFLTYFQNEAQLEKSRLLSDRFSAERPKGSFSTLEIQRTEQGDSAMYLCASTRVAGTSTDTQYFGPGTRLTVL.

This chain uses TRBV3-1 with TRBJ1-5; 12 nucleotides agree with TRBD1. Germline CDR1 reads LGHDT; CDR2 reads YNNKEL (reference sequence). CDR3 length equals 16 residues. V shed 0 bases, J shed 7 bases, and the junction held 4 bases outside the gene matches. CDR3 bases: TGTGCCAGCAGCCAAGATTGGGGACAGGGGGCCCAGCCCCAGCATTTT. Its translation is CASSQDWGQGAQPQHF.

V gene TRBV18 combines with J gene TRBJ2-1, with 7 positions matching TRBD1. The CDR3 is 16 residues long. The trim removed 6 bases at V and 0 bases at J, leaving 8 bases unmatched. Looked up from germline, CDR1 is KGHSH and CDR2 is LQKENI. The CDR3 coding sequence is TGTGCCAGCTCTTCGGACAGGCCAACCTCCTACAATGAGCAGTTCTTC. Translated: CASSSDRPTSYNEQFF.

This chain connects TRBV6-1 to TRBJ2-3, with 10 bases identical to TRBD1. The V gene end was trimmed by 5 bases and the J gene end by 3 bases; junction bases not matched to a gene: 8. This CDR3 has 16 amino acids. CDR1 is MNHNS, CDR2 SASEGT, per germline. The CDR3 region has the DNA TGTGCCAGCAGTTTAGGGACAGGGGCGGATACAGATACGCAGTATTTT. Translating it yields CASSLGTGADTDTQYF.

In nucleotides, the CDR3 is TGTGCCAGCAGCCGCCGGGACAGGGGCAGCGATGGCTACACCTTC. This codes for CASSRRDRGSDGYTF. This chain joins TRBV7-9 and TRBJ1-2, with 10 positions matching TRBD1. In germline, CDR1 is SEHNR, CDR2 FQNEAQ (reference sequence). J was trimmed by 6 bases and V by 5 bases; bases with no gene match: 9. The CDR3 runs 15 residues.

This clonotype showed up many times. This chain connects TRBV7-9 to TRBJ2-1; D perhaps matches TRBD2 (6 bases). V was clipped by 3 bases and J by 8 bases, with 11 bases between them. CDR1 is SEHNR and CDR2 is FQNEAQ in the germline V gene (reference sequence). The CDR3 has 13 residues. This CDR3 is CASSFRAGDEQFF. In DNA form, the CDR3 reads TGTGCCAGCAGCTTTAGAGCGGGCGATGAGCAGTTCTTC.

This clonotype has a single count. The rearrangement uses TRBV5-1 and TRBJ2-3, with TRBD2 matching over 16 bases. V trimming: 4 bases; J trimming: 5 bases; junction bases outside the gene matches: 7. The CDR3 runs to 17 residues. Germline V gene lookup returns CDR1 SGHRS and CDR2 YFSETQ. This CDR3 reads CASSLGTSGGAKDTQYF. CDR3 in DNA: TGCGCCAGCAGCCTAGGGACTAGCGGGGGGGCAAAAGATACGCAGTATTTT.

This sequence joins TRBV20-1 and TRBJ1-2; possible D gene TRBD1, 5 bases. From germline, CDR1 is DFQATT and CDR2 SNEGSKA (reference sequence). This CDR3 comprises 14 residues. Trimming removed 5 bases at V and 4 bases at J, with 17 bases between. CDR3 in DNA: TGCAGTGCTTTGTCGGCAGGGACCTTCTATGGCTACACCTTC. Protein sequence: CSALSAGTFYGYTF.

This clonotype came up once. This chain links TRBV7-2 with TRBJ2-3; 8 bases are shared with TRBD2. From germline, CDR1 is SGHTA and CDR2 FQGNSA. J gave up 2 bases and V 5 bases, and 6 bases lay outside the gene matches. CDR3 length: 15 amino acids. The CDR3 spells CASSPERGITDTQYF. The DNA of the CDR3 is TGTGCCAGCAGCCCAGAGCGGGGGATCACAGATACGCAGTATTTT.

The rearrangement joins TRBV7-9 to TRBJ2-5, with TRBD1 matching 7 bases. The CDR3 has 16 residues. Germline CDR1 is SEHNR and CDR2 is FQNEAQ (reference sequence). With V trimmed by 8 bases and J by 5 bases, 17 bases remained unmatched. The CDR3 protein is CASRTGFLLSGETQYF. CDR3 in DNA: TGTGCCAGCCGGACAGGCTTCTTACTCTCGGGGGAGACCCAGTACTTC.

Comments on this clonotype: A read error may be the cause here, since a much bigger clone is one base away. V gene TRBV5-5 combines with J gene TRBJ2-1; D remains unclear. This CDR3 is 11 amino acids long. With 3 bases removed from V and 5 bases from J, the gap between germline ends came to 3 bases. The germline gives CDR1 SGHKS, CDR2 YYEKEE (reference sequence). CDR3 sequence: CASSYNNEQFF. The CDR3 region has the DNA TGTGCCAGCAGCTATAACAATGAGCAGTTCTTC.

The gene calls are TRBV5-1 and TRBJ2-7; TRBD2 matches at 11 bases. CDR1 and CDR2 from the germline V gene are SGHRS and YFSETQ. This CDR3 contains 14 residues. The V gene end was trimmed by 6 bases and the J gene end by 10 bases; junction bases not matched to a gene: 12. The CDR3 sequence is CASTTSGDSGAQYF. The DNA for the CDR3 is TGCGCCAGCACGACTAGCGGGGACTCCGGGGCCCAGTACTTC.

J is TRBJ2-5 and V is TRBV2; D not resolved. Germline V gives CDR1 SNHLY, CDR2 FYNNEI. V was clipped by 2 bases and J by 2 bases, with 12 bases between them. The length of the CDR3 is 15 residues. The CDR3 DNA follows: TGTGCCAGCAGTGAAAATAGGGCAGCACAAGAGACCCAGTACTTC. This gives the protein CASSENRAAQETQYF.